This record covers a single TCR beta chain. What this receptor recognizes is not known. Per-nucleotide qualities are absent, and no much larger clonotype sits a single base away. The cohort consisted of 600 to 750 healthy bone marrow donors. At the time of sampling, every cohort member was nominally healthy, though immune exposures that went unrecorded were likely present. The donor tested CMV seropositive, placing the donor among the roughly 270 seropositive members of the cohort. A peripheral blood sample was collected from each donor, and TCR beta sequencing was performed on peripheral blood mononuclear cells. The Qiagen DNeasy Blood Extraction Kit was used to extract genomic DNA from the blood cell samples. Library method: the immunoSEQ multiplex PCR assay. A mixture of 60 forward primers for TCR Vbeta segments and 13 reverse primers for TCR Jbeta segments was used in the multiplex PCR. Amplification of the CDR3 region of rearranged TCR beta genes was performed with a multiplex PCR assay on genomic DNA. Amplified TCR beta libraries were sequenced as 87-base-pair reads on the Illumina HiSeq System. From the authors' description of their analysis: A later analysis counted approximately 84 million unique TCR beta chains across the roughly 700 repertoires, and roughly 11 million of these chains were shared by at least two donors. Raw reads were error-corrected and collapsed into unique sequences with a nearest-neighbor algorithm that merged closely related sequences to remove PCR and sequencing errors. Alignment of CDR3 sequences to IMGT reference sequences was used to assign V, D and J gene segments. For a sequence to be retained, a match of at least six nucleotides to both a V gene segment and a J gene segment was required. Rearrangements were called productive when the CDR3 lacked stop codons and stayed in frame with V and J; all others were non-productive. CDR3 was defined by IMGT convention, running from the second conserved V-encoded cysteine to the conserved J-encoded phenylalanine. In an earlier analysis of around 640 of the donors, sequences lacking an unambiguous match to a single V gene segment were excluded. In an earlier analysis of 587 of the donors, a V segment was called functional when productive rearrangements were above 56.7%, and segregating when the standard deviation between donors exceeded 5%. A statistical classification framework was built for diagnosing cytomegalovirus status from the catalog of TCR beta chain sequences. A later analysis assigned V and J genes by comparing TCR nucleotide sequences with IMGT/GENE-DB human TR gene sequences. A later analysis assigned CDR3 sequences and most-parsimonious VDJ recombination scenarios with the TCRdist pipeline. A later analysis defined each TCR beta chain by its CDR3 amino acid sequence plus V-gene family, and excluded reads lacking a unique V-gene family. As a way to deal with suspected cross-contamination and a sequencing artifact, a later analysis dropped roughly 620 nucleotide sequences that were highly shared and had low generation probability. A later analysis calculated a clonal expansion index for each public chain from normalized within-repertoire ranks of inferred template counts. Generation probabilities in a later analysis came from a VDJ recombination model fitted to out-of-frame rearrangements, and those results were checked against IGoR. In a later analysis, TCR-TCR, TCR-HLA and TCR-CMV co-occurrence was scored with hypergeometric tests, and a repertoire-size bias correction was applied to TCR pairs. False discovery rates were estimated in a later analysis by permuting HLA or CMV assignments 20 times. A later analysis grouped co-occurring TCRs with DBSCAN, adding TCRdist sequence similarity when clustering within HLA-allele-positive subsets. For co-occurrence clustering, repertoires with fewer than 30,000 or more than 120,000 public chains were excluded, along with four to six repertoires with anomalous nucleotide sharing. Imported from immuneACCESS, the table was reduced by TCRdb to in-frame sequences with V and J called. These copies leave out some clones; in studies compared against another copy, an unresolved V gene accounts for under half, and the cause of the remainder is not known. V and J calls plus clone size are reproduced from that table; the DNA served to infer D and trimming. For this sample the table gives about 98,000 clones, of which about four fifths were detected only once. The ten biggest clones cover 3% to 4.5% of the sample.

From the germline V gene, CDR1 is KGHSH and CDR2 is LQKENI. Including the terminal cysteine and phenylalanine, the CDR3 comprises 16 residues. The sequence is cut down to CDR3 DNA, 48 bases in frame from base 1. The germline V and J ends show losses of 3 bases and 4 bases respectively, and no gene match explains 4 bases of the junction. These data come from a study of cytomegalovirus exposure and HLA in healthy donors (dated by TCRdb to the late 2010s). Regarding the research as a whole: According to an earlier analysis of a few hundred of the donors, about 179 million T cells yielded 95 million to 140 million unique TCR beta sequences and around 280 Gb of sequence data. An early release that covered about 640 HLA-typed donors contained around 330 gigabases of sequencing data and approximately 85 million unique TCR sequences. Of the roughly 410 genotyped donors, 80% to 90% were placed in the genetic ancestry cluster associated with self-reported Caucasian donors. The study aimed to test whether cataloging public T cell receptors could reveal signatures of past pathogen exposure. The study profiled the T cell repertoires of some 610 subjects by immunosequencing and related them to cytomegalovirus serostatus. Along with the roughly 710-subject first cohort, a separate validation cohort of 120 different subjects was used. To predict cytomegalovirus infection status, the study brought together high-throughput TCR immunosequencing, statistical association of individual TCRs with disease status, and machine learning. To study patterns of TCR occurrence, a later analysis re-analyzed previously published TCR beta repertoires from 600 to 750 donors and added high-resolution HLA genotyping. Rather than using new phenotypic data, the later analysis identified candidate immune exposures from TCR beta sequences and from how often those sequences occurred across donors. To decide whether each TCR beta V gene segment behaved as functional or pseudogenic, an earlier analysis of nearly 600 of the donors relied on high-throughput TCR beta sequencing. Donor age, sex, ethnicity and CMV serostatus were collected together with the repertoire data. A later genetic analysis took genome-wide SNP genotypes for about three fifths of the 666 donors and used that subset as a discovery cohort. Every discovery cohort repertoire had been produced on one sequencing platform. Both class I and class II loci were covered by HLA typing, at four-digit resolution. The number of typed donors differed by locus: about 629-630 for A, B, C, DRB1 and DQB1; some 500 for DQA1; over 600 for DPA1; and around 470 for DPB1. Because of strong linkage in the cohort, a handful of DR-DQ haplotypes were treated as single units for association and clustering. Across about 380 genotyped donors of the cohort, an average of about 250,000 unique TCR beta nucleotide sequences per donor were sequenced, and around 20% of those sequences were non-productive.

What the study reported, not specific to this receptor: An earlier analysis of 587 of the donors showed that most TCR beta V segments appeared in productive rearrangements either about 90% or about 30% of the time, which broadly matched IMGT annotations. In a later analysis, the rate of TCR association differed among HLA loci, with DRB1 alleles having the most associated TCRs and HLA-C alleles having the fewest. Assigning TCR associations to individual alleles was difficult when HLA alleles, especially DR and DQ, strongly co-occurred. The cohort was sequenced for TCR beta chains only, and without alpha or paired-chain data the features that could be detected were limited. In a later analysis, HLA-associated TCR beta chains were found to be more clonally expanded and to have lower generation probabilities than equally common non-associated chains. A cluster of highly shared sequence variants was judged likely to represent a technical artifact of the sequencing pipeline. A further reported finding was that TCR beta sequences accurately predicted the HLA-A and HLA-B alleles for most subjects in the first cohort. According to a later genetic analysis, donors in an Asian-associated ancestry cluster had fewer N-insertions in productive TCRs than the approximately 630-donor mean. It was suggested by the authors that the approach could potentially be generalized to other disease states and immunological phenotypes. Across donors, most TCR sequences were observed very rarely, whereas some public TCRs were present in many individuals. V-gene and J-gene trimming of TCR beta chains was associated with a missense DCLRE1C variant in a later genetic analysis, and the association was replicated in an independent cohort. In both the original and validation cohorts, the classifier was reported to diagnose cytomegalovirus status with high specificity and sensitivity. Immune exposure information for the cohort was limited to CMV serostatus. A later analysis reported that several top co-occurrence clusters appeared linked to parvovirus B19, influenza, CMV and Epstein-Barr virus. The 87-base-pair reads could not distinguish some IMGT-functional V segments, including TRBV6-2 and TRBV6-3, so those segments were excluded. The earlier analysis of around 600 of the donors excluded roughly 17 rarely observed V segments, including chromosome 9 orphons, because counts were too low. In a later analysis, most CMV-associated TCR beta chains were found to appear HLA-restricted, with HLA associations seemingly driven largely by CMV exposure. Linkage disequilibrium might explain the correlated functional status among segregating V segments, but an unknown experimental factor could not be ruled out. A few of the identified cytomegalovirus-associated TCR beta chains were confirmed in vitro to be specific for cytomegalovirus antigens. At a false discovery rate of 0.05, a later analysis linked 16,951 TCR beta sequences to specific HLA alleles. Roughly uniform sequencing depth across donors was assumed in presence/absence analyses, although this assumption may not hold. The study gave a list of over 150 TCR beta chains associated with cytomegalovirus. Because HLA typing was missing for some donors at each locus, association tests included only the typed subset.

This sequence uses TRBV18 and TRBJ2-3; 13 junctional bases match TRBD2. Sequencing was done on a sample of PBMCs. The source is a female donor in good health and CMV-seropositive. The CDR3 region reads CASSPRLAGGADTQYF. The bases are TGTGCCAGCTCACCTCGACTAGCGGGAGGCGCAGATACGCAGTATTTT.